This TCR beta chain was sequenced in a study of a mutant IDH1 vaccine in newly diagnosed glioma. Study as a whole: Sex distribution of treated patients was approximately 60% male and roughly 38% female; mean age was about 40 years. Most had both radiotherapy and temozolomide beforehand; others had only one. Notes on the study in general: A vaccine-induced immune response developed in roughly 95% of the patients.

Germline V CDR1 and CDR2: MGHRA, YSYEKL. This CDR3 has 16 residues. V dropped 2 bases and J dropped 4 bases, with 14 bases sitting between them. Using immunoSEQ multiplex PCR, the repertoire was profiled, and TCRdb retains in-frame clones only, with some absent. Counted here are tens of thousands of clones, 93% occurring once; the ten biggest clones make up around 1.2%. Note on this clone: Its antigen is currently unknown.

As to time point: baseline, week 1 (first vaccination visit). Treatment of the sample: pre-vaccination baseline after standard-of-care therapy. The TCR originated in a man aged 35 to 55 with glioma. The chain joins TRBV4-1 to TRBJ1-4; D is ambiguous. Sequences were derived from PBMCs, sampled from a glioma patient treated with radiotherapy, temozolomide or both. CDR3: CASSQTQTLYNEKLFF. For the CDR3, the DNA is TGCGCCAGCAGCCAAACTCAGACCCTATATAATGAAAAACTGTTTTTT.